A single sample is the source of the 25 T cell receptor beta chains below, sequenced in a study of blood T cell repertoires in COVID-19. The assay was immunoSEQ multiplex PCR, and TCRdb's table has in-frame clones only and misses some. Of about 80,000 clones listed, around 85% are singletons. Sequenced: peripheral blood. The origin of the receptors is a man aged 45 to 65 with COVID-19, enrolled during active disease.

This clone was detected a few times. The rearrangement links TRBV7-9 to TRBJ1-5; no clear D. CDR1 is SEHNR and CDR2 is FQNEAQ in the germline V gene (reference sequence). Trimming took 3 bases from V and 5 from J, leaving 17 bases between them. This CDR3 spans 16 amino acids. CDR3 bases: TGTGCCAGCAGCTTCAGTACCGGAGCTCCCCATCAGCCCCAGCATTTT. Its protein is CASSFSTGAPHQPQHF.

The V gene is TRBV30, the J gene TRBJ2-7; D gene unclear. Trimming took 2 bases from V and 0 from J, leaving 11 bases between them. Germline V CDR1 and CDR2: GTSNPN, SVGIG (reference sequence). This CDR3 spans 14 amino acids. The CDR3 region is CAWSMAGSSYEQYF. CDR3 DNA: TGTGCCTGGAGTATGGCAGGATCCTCCTACGAGCAGTACTTC.

CDR3 in DNA: TGTGCCAGCAGTGAATACAGGACAGCCGACACCGGGGAGCTGTTTTTT. Translated, it gives CASSEYRTADTGELFF. The chain employs TRBV25-1 and TRBJ2-2; TRBD1 is a possible D gene (6 bases). V gave up 0 bases and J gave up 3 bases, with 11 bases separating them. The CDR3 totals 16 residues. Germline V gene lookup returns CDR1 MGHDK and CDR2 SYGVNS.

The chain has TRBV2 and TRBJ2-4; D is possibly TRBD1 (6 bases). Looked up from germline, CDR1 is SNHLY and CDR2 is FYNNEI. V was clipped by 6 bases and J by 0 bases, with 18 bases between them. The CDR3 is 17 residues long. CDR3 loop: CASSPPHRVLAKNIQYF. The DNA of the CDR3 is TGTGCCAGCAGCCCACCTCACAGGGTACTAGCCAAAAACATTCAGTACTTC.

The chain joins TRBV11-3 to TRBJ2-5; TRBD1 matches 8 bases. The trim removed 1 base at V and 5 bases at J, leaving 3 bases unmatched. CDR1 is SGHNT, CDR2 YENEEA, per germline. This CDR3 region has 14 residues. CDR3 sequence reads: CASSLGNRGETQYF. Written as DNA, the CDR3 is TGTGCCAGCAGCTTAGGAAACAGGGGGGAGACCCAGTACTTC. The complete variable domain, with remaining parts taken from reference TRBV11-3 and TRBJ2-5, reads EAGVVQSPRYKIIEKKQPVAFWCNPISGHNTLYWYLQNLGQGPELLIRYENEEAVDDSQLPKDRFSAERLKGVDSTLKIQPAELGDSAVYLCASSLGNRGETQYFGPGTRLLVL.

CDR3 region: CASSFITLAGHYNEQFF. The CDR3 DNA sequence: TGTGCCAGCAGCTTCATAACTCTAGCGGGGCACTACAATGAGCAGTTCTTC. The gene calls are TRBV7-2 and TRBJ2-1, with 9 bases matching TRBD2. V trimming: 3 bases; J trimming: 3 bases; junction bases outside the gene matches: 9. The CDR3 spans 17 residues. CDR1 and CDR2 from the germline V gene are SGHTA and FQGNSA.

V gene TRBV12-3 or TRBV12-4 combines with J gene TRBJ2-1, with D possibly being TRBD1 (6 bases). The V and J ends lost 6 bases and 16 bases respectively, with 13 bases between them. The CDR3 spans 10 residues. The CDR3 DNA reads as TGTGCCAGCAGCAACAGGGCCGTATTCTTC. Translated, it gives CASSNRAVFF.

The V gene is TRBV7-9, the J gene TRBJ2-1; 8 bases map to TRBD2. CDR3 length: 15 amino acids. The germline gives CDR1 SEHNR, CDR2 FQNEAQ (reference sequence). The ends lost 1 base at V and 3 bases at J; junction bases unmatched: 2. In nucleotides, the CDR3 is TGTGCCAGCAGCTTAGATAGCGGGATCTACAATGAGCAGTTCTTC. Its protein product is CASSLDSGIYNEQFF.

CDR3 protein: CASTKQGPTGELFF. The DNA of the CDR3 is TGTGCCAGCACCAAACAGGGCCCCACCGGGGAGCTGTTTTTT. This chain links TRBV6-5 with TRBJ2-2, with D possibly TRBD1 on 6 matching bases. The V gene lost 7 bases and the J gene lost 4 bases, with 13 bases spanning the gap. CDR1 is MNHEY, CDR2 SVGAGI, per germline. The length of the CDR3 is 14 residues.

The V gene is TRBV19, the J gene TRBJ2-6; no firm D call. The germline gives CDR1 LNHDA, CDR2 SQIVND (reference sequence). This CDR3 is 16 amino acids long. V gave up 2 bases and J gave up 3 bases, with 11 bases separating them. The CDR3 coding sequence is TGTGCCAGTAGTATACGGCGGCCGGGTGGGGCCAACGTCCTGACTTTC. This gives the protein CASSIRRPGGANVLTF. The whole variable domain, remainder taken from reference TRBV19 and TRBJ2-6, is DGGITQSPKYLFRKEGQNVTLSCEQNLNHDAMYWYRQDPGQGLRLIYYSQIVNDFQKGDIAEGYSVSREKKESFPLTVTSAQKNPTAFYLCASSIRRPGGANVLTFGAGSRLTVL.

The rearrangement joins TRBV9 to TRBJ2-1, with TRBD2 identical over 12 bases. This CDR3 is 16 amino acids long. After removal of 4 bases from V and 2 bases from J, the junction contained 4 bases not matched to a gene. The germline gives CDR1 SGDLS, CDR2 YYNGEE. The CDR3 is CASSKGLAGPYNEQFF. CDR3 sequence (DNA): TGTGCCAGCAGCAAAGGACTAGCGGGACCCTACAATGAGCAGTTCTTC.

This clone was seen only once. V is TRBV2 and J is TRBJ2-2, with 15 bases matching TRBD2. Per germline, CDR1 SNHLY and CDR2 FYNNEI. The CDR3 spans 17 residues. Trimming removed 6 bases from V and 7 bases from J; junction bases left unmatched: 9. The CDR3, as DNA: TGTGCCAGCAGCGATGAGGGACTAGCGGGAGGCGGCGGGGAGCTGTTTTTT. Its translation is CASSDEGLAGGGGELFF.

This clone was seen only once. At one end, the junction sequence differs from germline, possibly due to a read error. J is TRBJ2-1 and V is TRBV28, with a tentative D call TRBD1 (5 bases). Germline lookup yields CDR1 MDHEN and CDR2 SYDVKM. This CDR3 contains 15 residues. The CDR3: CASSWGRQTYHEQFF. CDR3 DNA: TGTGCCAGCAGCTGGGGCCGGCAAACCTACCATGAGCAGTTCTTC.

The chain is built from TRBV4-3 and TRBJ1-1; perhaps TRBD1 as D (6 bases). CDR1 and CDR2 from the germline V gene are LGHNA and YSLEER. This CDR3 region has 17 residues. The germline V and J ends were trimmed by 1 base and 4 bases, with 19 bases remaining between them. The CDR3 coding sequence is TGCGCCAGCAGCCAAGGGCTCGGGGGGGGCTTGGGCACTGAAGCTTTCTTT. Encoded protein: CASSQGLGGGLGTEAFF.

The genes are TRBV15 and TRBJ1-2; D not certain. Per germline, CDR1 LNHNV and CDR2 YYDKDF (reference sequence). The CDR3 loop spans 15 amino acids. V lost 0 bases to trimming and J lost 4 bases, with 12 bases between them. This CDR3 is CATSRDLGFRYGYTF. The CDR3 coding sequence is TGTGCCACCAGCAGAGATCTCGGGTTCCGCTATGGCTACACCTTC.

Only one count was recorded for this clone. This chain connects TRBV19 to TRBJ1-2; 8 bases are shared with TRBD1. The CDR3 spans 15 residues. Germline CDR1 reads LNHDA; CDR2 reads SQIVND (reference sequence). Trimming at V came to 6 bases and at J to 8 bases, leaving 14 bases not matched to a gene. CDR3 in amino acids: CASRTKNRGERGYTF. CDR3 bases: TGTGCCAGTAGGACAAAAAACAGGGGGGAGCGCGGCTACACCTTC.

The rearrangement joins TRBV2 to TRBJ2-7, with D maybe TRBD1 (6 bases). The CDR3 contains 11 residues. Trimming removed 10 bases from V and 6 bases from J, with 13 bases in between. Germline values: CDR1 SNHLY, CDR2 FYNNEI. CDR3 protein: CAIHRVSEQYF. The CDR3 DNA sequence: TGTGCCATCCACAGGGTGTCCGAGCAGTACTTC.

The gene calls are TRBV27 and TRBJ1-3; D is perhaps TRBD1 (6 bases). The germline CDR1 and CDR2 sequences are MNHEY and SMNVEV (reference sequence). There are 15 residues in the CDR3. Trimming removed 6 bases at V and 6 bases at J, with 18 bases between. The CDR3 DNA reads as TGTGCCAGCAGCAAAACCGGGACACTTGAAAACACCATATATTTT. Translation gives CASSKTGTLENTIYF.

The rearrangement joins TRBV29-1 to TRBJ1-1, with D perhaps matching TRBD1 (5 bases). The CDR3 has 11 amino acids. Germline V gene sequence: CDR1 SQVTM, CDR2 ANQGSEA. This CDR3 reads CSLGANTEAFF. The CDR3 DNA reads TGCAGTCTTGGGGCTAACACTGAAGCTTTCTTT.

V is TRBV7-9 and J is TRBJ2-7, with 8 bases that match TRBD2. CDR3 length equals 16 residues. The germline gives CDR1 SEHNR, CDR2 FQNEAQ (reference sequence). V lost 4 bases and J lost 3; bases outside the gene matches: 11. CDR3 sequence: CASSSTPPGRGYEQYF. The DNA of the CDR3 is TGTGCCAGCAGCTCTACCCCCCCCGGGAGGGGCTACGAGCAGTACTTC. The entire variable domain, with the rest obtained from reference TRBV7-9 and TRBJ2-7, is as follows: DTGVSQNPRHKITKRGQNVTFRCDPISEHNRLYWYRQTLGQGPEFLTYFQNEAQLEKSRLLSDRFSAERPKGSFSTLEIQRTEQGDSAMYLCASSSTPPGRGYEQYFGPGTRLTVT.

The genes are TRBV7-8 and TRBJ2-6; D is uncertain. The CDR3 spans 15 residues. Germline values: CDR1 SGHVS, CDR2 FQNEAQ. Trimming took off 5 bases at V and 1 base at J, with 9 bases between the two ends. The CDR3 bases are TGTGCCAGCAGCCCTACGTGGTCTGGGGCCAACGTCCTGACTTTC. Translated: CASSPTWSGANVLTF.

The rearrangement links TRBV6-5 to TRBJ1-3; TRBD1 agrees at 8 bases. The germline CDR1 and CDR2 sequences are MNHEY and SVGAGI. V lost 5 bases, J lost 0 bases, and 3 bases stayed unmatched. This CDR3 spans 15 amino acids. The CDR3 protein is CASSRQGSSGNTIYF. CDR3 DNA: TGTGCCAGCAGTCGACAGGGGAGCTCTGGAAACACCATATATTTT.

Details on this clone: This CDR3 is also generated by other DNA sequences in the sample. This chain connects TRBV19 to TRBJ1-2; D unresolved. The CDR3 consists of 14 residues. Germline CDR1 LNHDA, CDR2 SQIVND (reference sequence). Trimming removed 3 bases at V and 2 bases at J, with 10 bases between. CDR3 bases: TGTGCCAGTAGTATTGGCAGCGCGAACTATGGCTACACCTTC. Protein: CASSIGSANYGYTF.

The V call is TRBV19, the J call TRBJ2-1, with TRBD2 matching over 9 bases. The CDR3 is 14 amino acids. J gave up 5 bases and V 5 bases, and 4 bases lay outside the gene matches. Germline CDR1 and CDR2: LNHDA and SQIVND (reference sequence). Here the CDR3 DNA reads TGTGCCAGTAGTTTTAGCGGGAGTAACAATGAGCAGTTCTTC. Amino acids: CASSFSGSNNEQFF.

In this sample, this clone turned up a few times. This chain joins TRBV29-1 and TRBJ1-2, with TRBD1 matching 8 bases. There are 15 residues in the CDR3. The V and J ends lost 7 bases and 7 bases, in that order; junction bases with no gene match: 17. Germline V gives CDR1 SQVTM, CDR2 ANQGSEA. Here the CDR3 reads CSAERLDRVSSGYTF. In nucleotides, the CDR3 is TGCAGCGCCGAACGATTGGACAGGGTGTCGTCTGGCTACACCTTC.